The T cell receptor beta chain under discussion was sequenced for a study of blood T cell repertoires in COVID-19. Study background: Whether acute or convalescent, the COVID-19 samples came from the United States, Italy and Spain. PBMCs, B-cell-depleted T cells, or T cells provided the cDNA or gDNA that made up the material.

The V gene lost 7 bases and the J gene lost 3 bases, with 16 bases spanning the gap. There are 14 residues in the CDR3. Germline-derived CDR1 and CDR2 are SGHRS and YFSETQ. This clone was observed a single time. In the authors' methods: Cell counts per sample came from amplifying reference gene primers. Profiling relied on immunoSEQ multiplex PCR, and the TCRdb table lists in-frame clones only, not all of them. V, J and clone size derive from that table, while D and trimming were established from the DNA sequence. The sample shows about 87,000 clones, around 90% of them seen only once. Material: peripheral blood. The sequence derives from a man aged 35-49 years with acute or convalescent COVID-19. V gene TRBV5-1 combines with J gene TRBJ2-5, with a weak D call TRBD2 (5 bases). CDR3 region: CASFDGRGKETQYF. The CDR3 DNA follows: TGCGCCAGCTTCGACGGTCGGGGAAAAGAGACCCAGTACTTC.